This TCR beta chain was recovered during a study of cytomegalovirus exposure and HLA in healthy donors (dated by TCRdb to 2015 to 2018). With respect to the entire study: An earlier analysis of a few hundred of the donors reported 250 to 300 Gb of sequence data and 95 million to 140 million unique TCR beta sequences obtained from approximately 180 million T cells. Approximately 300 gigabases of sequencing data and approximately 91 million unique TCR sequences made up an early release that covered 500 to 700 HLA-typed donors. Class I and class II HLA loci were covered by the typing at four-digit resolution. The number of typed donors differed by locus: about 629-640 for A, B, C, DRB1 and DQB1; some 500 for DQA1; some 590 for DPA1; and 400 to 480 for DPB1. High-throughput TCR immunosequencing, statistical association of individual TCRs with disease status, and machine learning were combined to predict cytomegalovirus infection status. Of the roughly 420 genotyped donors, 81% were placed in the genetic ancestry cluster associated with self-reported Caucasian donors. Every discovery cohort repertoire had been produced on one sequencing platform. Besides the first cohort of roughly 640 subjects, a separate validation cohort made up of 90 to 150 different subjects was used. The T cell repertoires of 670 or so subjects were profiled by immunosequencing and related to cytomegalovirus serostatus. A few DR-DQ haplotypes were treated as single units for association and clustering because of strong linkage in the cohort. Alongside the repertoire data, information on donor age, sex, ethnicity and CMV serostatus was compiled. An earlier analysis of several hundred of the donors applied high-throughput TCR beta sequencing to assess whether each TCR beta V gene segment acted as functional or pseudogenic. Rather than using new phenotypic data, the later analysis identified candidate immune exposures from TCR beta sequences and from how often those sequences occurred across donors. On average, around 200,000 unique TCR beta nucleotide sequences were sequenced per donor among 300 to 500 genotyped donors of the cohort, with around 19% of those sequences being non-productive. A later genetic analysis used genome-wide SNP genotypes for about 65% of the roughly 700 donors, treating that subset as a discovery cohort. The study aimed to test whether cataloging public T cell receptors could reveal signatures of past pathogen exposure. A later analysis re-examined previously published TCR beta repertoires from about 700 donors and added high-resolution HLA genotyping to investigate patterns of TCR occurrence. What the authors observed across the whole study: This cohort had only TCR beta chains sequenced, and the lack of alpha or paired-chain data limited which features could be detected. A later genetic analysis associated a missense DCLRE1C variant with V-gene and J-gene trimming of TCR beta chains, and an independent cohort replicated the association. Sequencing depth was assumed to be roughly uniform across donors in the presence/absence analyses, though that assumption may not hold. Linkage disequilibrium might explain the correlated functional status among segregating V segments, but an unknown experimental factor could not be ruled out. Most TCR sequences were seen in very few donors, while some public TCRs were found in many individuals. In a later analysis, most CMV-associated TCR beta chains were found to appear HLA-restricted, with HLA associations seemingly driven largely by CMV exposure. The study listed 164 TCR beta chains as associated with cytomegalovirus. When HLA alleles, especially DR and DQ, strongly co-occurred, TCR associations were difficult to assign to individual alleles. In a later genetic analysis, fewer N-insertions in productive TCRs were reported among donors in an Asian-associated ancestry cluster than the roughly 700-donor mean. Immune exposure information for the cohort was limited to CMV serostatus. A later analysis found that TCR association rates varied across HLA loci, with DRB1 alleles showing the most associated TCRs and HLA-C alleles the fewest. A further reported finding was that TCR beta sequences accurately predicted the HLA-A and HLA-B alleles for most subjects in the first cohort. In vitro tests confirmed that a few of the cytomegalovirus-associated TCR beta chains recognize cytomegalovirus antigens. In both the original and validation cohorts, the classifier was reported to diagnose cytomegalovirus status with high specificity and sensitivity. In an earlier analysis of approximately 590 of the donors, most TCR beta V segments appeared in productive rearrangements about 87% or about 30% of the time, broadly matching IMGT annotations. The authors suggested that the approach could potentially be generalized to other disease states and immunological phenotypes. A cluster of highly shared sequence variants was judged likely to represent a technical artifact of the sequencing pipeline. The earlier analysis of some 560 of the donors excluded 15 to 20 rarely observed V segments, including chromosome 9 orphons, because counts were too low. The 87-base-pair reads could not distinguish some IMGT-functional V segments, including TRBV6-2 and TRBV6-3, so those segments were excluded. Specific HLA alleles were associated with 15,000 to 20,000 TCR beta sequences at a false discovery rate of 0.05 in a later analysis. HLA typing was unavailable for some donors at each locus, so association tests used only the typed subset. In a later analysis, HLA-associated TCR beta chains showed more clonal expansion and lower generation probabilities than non-associated chains that were equally common. According to a later analysis, parvovirus B19, influenza, CMV and Epstein-Barr virus appeared linked to several top co-occurrence clusters.

Library method: the immunoSEQ multiplex PCR assay. The multiplex PCR relied on a mix of 60 forward primers for TCR Vbeta segments and 13 reverse primers for TCR Jbeta segments. The CDR3 region of rearranged TCR beta genes was amplified from genomic DNA by a multiplex PCR assay. The Illumina HiSeq System was used to sequence the amplified TCR beta libraries as 87-base-pair reads. The study's processing was this. A later analysis tallied roughly 76 million unique TCR beta chains across the 640 or so repertoires, and around 9.9 million of those chains were shared by two or more donors. Raw reads were error-corrected and collapsed into unique sequences with a nearest-neighbor algorithm that merged closely related sequences to remove PCR and sequencing errors. To assign V, D and J gene segments, CDR3 sequences were aligned to IMGT reference sequences. For a sequence to be retained, a match of at least six nucleotides was required to both a V gene segment and a J gene segment. A rearrangement was called productive if the CDR3 had no stop codons and remained in frame with V and J, and every other rearrangement was called non-productive. CDR3 was defined by IMGT convention, running from the second conserved V-encoded cysteine to the conserved J-encoded phenylalanine. Sequences without an unambiguous match to a single V gene segment were excluded from the earlier analysis of approximately 560 of the donors. An earlier analysis of some 500 of the donors classified V segments as functional when productive rearrangements were above 56.7% and as segregating when the standard deviation between donors was above 5%. A statistical classification framework was built to diagnose cytomegalovirus status from the catalog of TCR beta chain sequences. A later analysis assigned V and J genes by comparing TCR nucleotide sequences with IMGT/GENE-DB human TR gene sequences. Using the TCRdist pipeline, a later analysis assigned CDR3 sequences along with most-parsimonious VDJ recombination scenarios. In a later analysis, each TCR beta chain was defined by its CDR3 amino acid sequence together with its V-gene family, and reads without a unique V-gene family were excluded. In a later analysis, 500 to 650 highly shared, low-generation-probability nucleotide sequences were removed to address suspected cross-contamination and a sequencing artifact. In a later analysis, a clonal expansion index was calculated for each public chain from normalized within-repertoire ranks of inferred template counts. In a later analysis, generation probabilities were computed using a VDJ recombination model fitted to out-of-frame rearrangements, and the results were checked against IGoR. Hypergeometric tests were used in a later analysis to score TCR-TCR, TCR-HLA and TCR-CMV co-occurrence, with a repertoire-size bias correction applied to the TCR pairs. A later analysis estimated false discovery rates by permuting HLA or CMV assignments 20 times. In a later analysis, co-occurring TCRs were grouped using DBSCAN, with TCRdist sequence similarity added in when clustering inside HLA-allele-positive subsets. Repertoires with fewer than 30,000 or more than 120,000 public chains, plus five repertoires with anomalous nucleotide sharing, were excluded from co-occurrence clustering. The immuneACCESS repertoire file appears here via TCRdb, limited to in-frame rearrangements. These files lack a portion of the clones; in checked studies, under half of the deficit traces to unresolved V genes, and the cause of the others is not known. V and J calls and clone size follow that table, whereas D and trimming were derived from the DNA. Recorded for this sample are 180,000 or so clones; under 9.5% of them occurred a single time. 1% to 1.5% of the sample is taken by the ten largest.

The cohort consisted of 600 to 750 healthy bone marrow donors. At the time of sampling, all cohort members were nominally healthy, though unrecorded immune exposures were likely present. The donor was CMV seropositive and belonged to the group of some 290 seropositive cohort members. Every donor gave a peripheral blood sample, and the peripheral blood mononuclear cells from that sample were used for TCR beta sequencing. Genomic DNA was extracted from the blood cell samples with the Qiagen DNeasy Blood Extraction Kit. Remarks on this clone: What antigen it recognizes has not been identified. No base qualities exist here, and no much larger clone lies one base off it.

V is cut back by 2 bases and J by 7 bases, with 7 bases in the junction unmatched. CDR1 and CDR2 (MNHEY, SVGAGI) derive from the germline V gene. From the cysteine up to the phenylalanine, the CDR3 has a length of 16 residues. The retained sequence is limited to the CDR3, 48 bases, with the frame set at the first base. This clonotype was obtained from a woman aged 30 to 39 in good health and CMV-seropositive. Specimen: PBMCs. The chain is made from TRBV6-5 and TRBJ2-1, with 11 junctional bases fitting TRBD2. The DNA sequence reads TGTGCCAGCAGTTACCTAGCGGGAGGTCGTGGAAATGAGCAGTTCTTC. Its translation is CASSYLAGGRGNEQFF.